The 8 T cell receptor beta chains below all came from one sample that was sequenced in a study of T cells in Graves' hyperthyroidism and ophthalmopathy. There were TCR beta CDR3 regions amplified from RNA transcripts. The TCR CDR3 first-round RT-PCR relied on the HTBI primer set. TCRdb passed the multiplex PCR reads through MiXCR, listing each CDR3 protein once. The table includes a few hundred thousand distinct CDR3 sequences, more than 15% detected once. The source material was blood. The receptors shown here come from a woman in her twenties or thirties with Graves' hyperthyroidism.

The rearrangement links TRBV6-1 to TRBJ2-1; 7 bases match TRBD1. The length of the CDR3 is 15 residues. Germline CDR1 reads MNHNS; CDR2 reads SASEGT. Trimming cost V 10 bases and J 5 bases; bases outside gene matches: 14. The CDR3 DNA reads TGTGCCACGTCACACCCCAGGGGGAACCACAATGAGCAGTTCTTC. Translation gives CATSHPRGNHNEQFF.

This clonotype was found many times. CDR3 region: CASSLVTGGGTEAFF. CDR3 DNA sequence: TGTGCCAGCAGTTTGGTGACGGGGGGAGGCACTGAAGCTTTCTTT. V usage is TRBV28 and J usage is TRBJ1-1; the D gene is possibly TRBD1 (5 bases). CDR1 is MDHEN, CDR2 SYDVKM, per germline. The CDR3 is made up of 15 amino acids. Trimming pared 3 bases from V and 4 bases from J, leaving 15 bases between.

This clonotype was detected only a few times. The chain couples TRBV2 to TRBJ2-2, with 13 bases lining up with TRBD2. The ends lost 8 bases at V and 4 bases at J; junction bases unmatched: 13. The CDR3 is 18 amino acids. Germline CDR1 reads SNHLY; CDR2 reads FYNNEI. CDR3 coding DNA: TGTGCCAGCCTTAGTCCGGGACTAGCGGGAACAGGCACCGGGGAGCTGTTTTTT. It codes for CASLSPGLAGTGTGELFF.

This clonotype showed up many times. The chain links TRBV5-6 to TRBJ2-1; D may be TRBD2 (6 bases). CDR3 length equals 15 residues. In germline, CDR1 is SGHDT, CDR2 YYEEEE. Trimming took off 2 bases at V and 4 bases at J, with 13 bases between the two ends. The CDR3 DNA follows: TGTGCCAGCAGCTTTCGGGGGAAACAATACAATGAGCAGTTCTTC. This codes for CASSFRGKQYNEQFF.

This clonotype was seen ten or more times. The genes are TRBV27 and TRBJ1-1; unclear D gene. The ends were cut back, 6 bases at V and 1 base at J, with 9 bases in the middle. CDR3 length: 13 amino acids. The germline gives CDR1 MNHEY, CDR2 SMNVEV (reference sequence). The CDR3 loop is CASSLGRNTEAFF. The CDR3 DNA is TGTGCCAGCAGCTTAGGTCGGAACACTGAAGCTTTCTTT.

This clonotype appeared a few times. This rearrangement joins TRBV28 to TRBJ1-5; 11 bases fit TRBD1. This CDR3 spans 19 amino acids. V was pared by 8 bases and J by 0 bases, with 15 bases of the junction left unmatched. CDR1 and CDR2 from the germline V gene are MDHEN and SYDVKM. The CDR3, as DNA: TGTGCCAGCTCAAAGAAACGGGACAGGGGGTTACCTAGCAATCAGCCCCAGCATTTT. This gives the protein CASSKKRDRGLPSNQPQHF.

This sequence joins TRBV19 and TRBJ2-1; D remains ambiguous. The germline V gene has CDR1 LNHDA and CDR2 SQIVND (reference sequence). Trimming left V 2 bases short and J 10 bases short, with 12 bases between. The CDR3 is 13 residues long. The CDR3 DNA reads as TGTGCCAGTAGTATAAGTCGAGAAGGGGAGCAGTTCTTC. Translated: CASSISREGEQFF. The variable domain in full, completed from reference TRBV19 and TRBJ2-1, reads DGGITQSPKYLFRKEGQNVTLSCEQNLNHDAMYWYRQDPGQGLRLIYYSQIVNDFQKGDIAEGYSVSREKKESFPLTVTSAQKNPTAFYLCASSISREGEQFFGPGTRLTVL.

There are many counts of this clonotype. The chain joins TRBV11-2 to TRBJ2-7, with D perhaps assigned TRBD1 or TRBD2 (6 bases each). The germline V gene encodes CDR1 SGHAT and CDR2 FQNNGV. The V end was cut by 3 bases, the J end by 2 bases, with 14 bases between. The CDR3 runs 15 residues. CDR3 in amino acids: CASSLEGGYTYEQYF. The CDR3 region has the DNA TGTGCCAGCAGCTTGGAGGGGGGCTACACCTACGAGCAGTACTTC.